These T cell receptor beta chains were read from a single sample in a study of radiation and T cells in renal cell carcinoma. Data came from immunoSEQ multiplex PCR; TCRdb stores just in-frame clones and leaves some out. The sample contains 150,000 to 180,000 clones, 87% of which appear only once. The material was blood, obtained from a patient whose treatment included radiotherapy and nephrectomy. These receptors came from a woman in her 50s with renal cell carcinoma. Each CDR3 is given with its conserved first and last residue. The order of the fields is V gene, J gene, clone size, D gene, CDR3 DNA, CDR3 protein. The D gene is left open where the match is weak. Some rows have no size entry. The others give once, few or many, or a class for an expanded clone.

>TRBV19|TRBJ1-6|.|.
TGTGCCAGTAGTATGTCGGCGGGATTAAATTCACCCCTCCACTTT
CASSMSAGLNSPLHF
>TRBV18|TRBJ2-1|.|TRBD2
TGTGCCAGCTCACCGGGACTAGCGGAGAACAATGAGCAGTTCTTC
CASSPGLAENNEQFF
>TRBV7-2|TRBJ2-1|.|.
TGTGCCAGCAGACGAAGATGGGAAATAGTCATCACCCACAAGGAGTTCTTC
CASRRRWEIVITHKEFF
>TRBV30|TRBJ1-1|.|.
TGTGCCTGGAGTCCGACGACTTACACTGAAGCTTTCTTT
CAWSPTTYTEAFF
>TRBV6-1|TRBJ1-4|.|TRBD1
TGTGCCAGCAGTGAAGAGGGCAGGGGGCGCGTAAAACTGTTTTTT
CASSEEGRGRVKLFF
>TRBV5-4|TRBJ2-5|.|.
TGTGCCAGCAGCCGGGACTCAGTCCAAGAGACCCAGTACTTC
CASSRDSVQETQYF
>TRBV9|TRBJ2-1|.|TRBD2
TGTGCCAGTGGACTAGCGGGGGCTAGCTCCTACAATGAGCAGTTCTTC
CASGLAGASSYNEQFF
>TRBV11-2|TRBJ2-2|.|TRBD1
TGTGCCAGCAGCTTAGCCCTCTGGGGACAGGGTCTGACCGGGGAGCTGTTTTTT
CASSLALWGQGLTGELFF
>TRBV2|TRBJ2-7|once|TRBD1
TGTGCCAGCAGGGGACAGGGGAGAGCATACGAGCAGTACTTC
CASRGQGRAYEQYF
>TRBV6-6|TRBJ1-2|.|TRBD1
TGTGCCAGCAGCGCAACAGGGGTAGCTAACTATGGCTACACCTTC
CASSATGVANYGYTF
>TRBV5-4|TRBJ2-7|.|TRBD1
TGTGCCAGCAGCTCATACAGGGGCGAGCAGTACTTC
CASSSYRGEQYF
>TRBV4-3|TRBJ1-5|.|TRBD1
TGCGCCAGCAGCCAAGGGACAGGGGAACAGCCCCAGCATTTT
CASSQGTGEQPQHF
>TRBV4-2|TRBJ1-1|.|.
TGTGCCAGCAGCCAAGTGTGGGGGAACACTGAAGCTTTCTTT
CASSQVWGNTEAFF
>TRBV7-8|TRBJ1-2|.|.
TGTGCCAGCAGCTTAGCCTGGACTAACTATGGCTACACCTTC
CASSLAWTNYGYTF
>TRBV28|TRBJ1-5|.|.
TGTGCCAGCAGTGTGTACAGGAATCAGCCCCAGCATTTT
CASSVYRNQPQHF
>TRBV7-8|TRBJ2-1|.|.
TGTGCCAGCAGCCCCTGGGATGAGCAGTTCTTC
CASSPWDEQFF
>TRBV19|TRBJ2-6|.|TRBD1
TGTGCCAGTAGCACCGGGACAGTCAGCCTCTCTGGGGCCAACGTCCTGACTTTC
CASSTGTVSLSGANVLTF
>TRBV19|TRBJ2-7|.|TRBD1
TGTGCCAGTAGTATAGTCCCCGGACAGGGGGGACTCTACGAGCAGTACTTC
CASSIVPGQGGLYEQYF
>TRBV6-6|TRBJ1-1|.|.
TGTGCCAGCAGTCCTGGGACACTTAGGAACACTGAAGCTTTCTTT
CASSPGTLRNTEAFF
>TRBV11-2|TRBJ1-5|.|.
TGTGCCAGCAGCTTAGAGGCCGGGGGGAAGCCCCAGCATTTT
CASSLEAGGKPQHF
>TRBV6-1|TRBJ1-5|.|.
TGTGCCAGCAGTACTTATAGAGGCCGAAATCAGCCCCAGCATTTT
CASSTYRGRNQPQHF
>TRBV7-2|TRBJ2-5|.|.
TGTGCCAGCAGCTTAGCGCGGAACAGCCAAGAGACCCAGTACTTC
CASSLARNSQETQYF
>TRBV7-6|TRBJ2-7|.|TRBD2
TGTGCCAGCAGCTCGGGACTAGCGGGGGGGATTGATAACGAGCAGTACTTC
CASSSGLAGGIDNEQYF
>TRBV7-9|TRBJ1-2|.|.
TGTGCCAGCAGCTTAGGGGGGAGCTTCTATGGCTACACCTTC
CASSLGGSFYGYTF
>TRBV6-1|TRBJ1-2|.|TRBD1
TGTGCCAGCATAGACAGGGGGCATTTCTATGGCTACACCTTC
CASIDRGHFYGYTF
>TRBV5-1|TRBJ1-4|.|.
TGCGCCAGCAGCCTTAACGTGGGGTATGAAAAACTGTTTTTT
CASSLNVGYEKLFF
>TRBV5-4|TRBJ2-5|.|.
TGTGCCAGCAGTAGGAGATTTCAAGAGACCCAGTACTTC
CASSRRFQETQYF
>TRBV19|TRBJ2-1|once|TRBD2
TGTGCCAGTAGTACGGGACTAGCGGGGGGGTCCTACAATGAGCAGTTCTTC
CASSTGLAGGSYNEQFF
>TRBV2|TRBJ2-2|.|.
TGTGCCAGCAAGCTCCCAGGGCGGGCCACCGGGGAGCTGTTTTTT
CASKLPGRATGELFF
>TRBV4-2|TRBJ1-4|.|.
TGTGCCAGCAGCCACCCATCAGGGGAGGGTGAAAAACTGTTTTTT
CASSHPSGEGEKLFF
>TRBV4-1|TRBJ1-6|.|.
TGCGCCAGCAGCCAGCGGGACCTCTCCAATTTTTCACCCCTCCACTTT
CASSQRDLSNFSPLHF
>TRBV10-3|TRBJ2-4|.|.
TGTGCCATCAGTGAACAGGGAAGGATTATTCAGTACTTC
CAISEQGRIIQYF
>TRBV6-5|TRBJ2-7|.|.
TGTGCCAGCAGTTCCTCCCCCGACAAGGTGAAGTACTTC
CASSSSPDKVKYF
>TRBV6-5|TRBJ1-2|.|TRBD1
TGTGCCAGCAGTTACGCGGGGCGGGCAGGGGGCGGCTACACCTTC
CASSYAGRAGGGYTF
>TRBV19|TRBJ2-7|.|.
TGTGCCAGTAGTATTAACAGACCTCCTTTCGAGCAGTACTTC
CASSINRPPFEQYF
>TRBV7-8|TRBJ1-2|.|.
TGTGCCAGCAGCTTAGCTACAGGAGTGGGTGGCTACACCTTC
CASSLATGVGGYTF
>TRBV7-7|TRBJ1-6|.|.
TGTGCTAGCAGCCTCACCGAGGGTTCACCCCTCCACTTT
CASSLTEGSPLHF
>TRBV11-2|TRBJ2-1|.|.
TGTGCCAGCAGCTTTAACAGACAAAATGAGCAGTTCTTC
CASSFNRQNEQFF
>TRBV15|TRBJ1-2|.|.
TGTGCCACCAGCAGAGGGGTTGGAACTAACTATGGCTACACCTTC
CATSRGVGTNYGYTF